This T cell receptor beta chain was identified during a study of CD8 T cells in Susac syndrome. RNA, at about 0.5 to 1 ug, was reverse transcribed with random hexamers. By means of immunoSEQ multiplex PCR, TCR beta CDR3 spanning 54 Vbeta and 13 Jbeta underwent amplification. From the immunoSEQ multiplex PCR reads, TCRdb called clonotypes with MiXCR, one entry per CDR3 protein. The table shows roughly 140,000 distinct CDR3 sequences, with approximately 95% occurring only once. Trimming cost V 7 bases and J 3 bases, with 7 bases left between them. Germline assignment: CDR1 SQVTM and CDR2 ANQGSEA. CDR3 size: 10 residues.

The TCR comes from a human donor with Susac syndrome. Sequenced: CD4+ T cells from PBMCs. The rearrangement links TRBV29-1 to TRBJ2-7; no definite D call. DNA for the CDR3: TGCAGCGGTTGGCTCTACGAGCAGTACTTC. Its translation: CSGWLYEQYF.